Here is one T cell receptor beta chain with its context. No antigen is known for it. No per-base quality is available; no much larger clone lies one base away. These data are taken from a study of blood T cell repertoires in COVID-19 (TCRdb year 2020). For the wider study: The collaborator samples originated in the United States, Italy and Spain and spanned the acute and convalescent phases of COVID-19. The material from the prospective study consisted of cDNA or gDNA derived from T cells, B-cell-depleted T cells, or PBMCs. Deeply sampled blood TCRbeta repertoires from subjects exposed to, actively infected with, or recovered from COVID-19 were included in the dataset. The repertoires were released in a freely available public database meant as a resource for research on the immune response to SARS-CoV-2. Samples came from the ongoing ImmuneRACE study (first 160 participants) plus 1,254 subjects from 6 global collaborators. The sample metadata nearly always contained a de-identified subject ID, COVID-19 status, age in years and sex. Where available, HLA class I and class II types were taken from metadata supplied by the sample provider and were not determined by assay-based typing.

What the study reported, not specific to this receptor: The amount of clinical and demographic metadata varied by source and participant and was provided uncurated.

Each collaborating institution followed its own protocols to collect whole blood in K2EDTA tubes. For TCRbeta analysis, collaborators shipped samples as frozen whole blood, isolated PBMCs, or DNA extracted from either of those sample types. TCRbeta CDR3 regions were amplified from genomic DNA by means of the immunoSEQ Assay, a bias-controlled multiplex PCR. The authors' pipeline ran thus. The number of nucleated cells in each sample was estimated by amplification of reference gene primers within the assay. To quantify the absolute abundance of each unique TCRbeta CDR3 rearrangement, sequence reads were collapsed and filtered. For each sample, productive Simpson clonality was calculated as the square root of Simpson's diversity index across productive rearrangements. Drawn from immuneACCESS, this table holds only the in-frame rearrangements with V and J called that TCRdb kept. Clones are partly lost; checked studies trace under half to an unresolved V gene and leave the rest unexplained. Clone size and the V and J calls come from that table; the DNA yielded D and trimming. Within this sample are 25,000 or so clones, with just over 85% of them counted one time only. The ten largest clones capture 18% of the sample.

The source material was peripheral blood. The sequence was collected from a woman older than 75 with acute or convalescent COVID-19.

The DNA is as follows: TGTGCCAGCAGCTGGGACAGGGGAGCATTGGGCGGGGAGCTGTTTTTT. It translates to CASSWDRGALGGELFF. The chain is made from TRBV7-2 and TRBJ2-2; 10 nucleotides in the junction match TRBD1. Looking up the germline V gene yields CDR1 SGHTA and CDR2 FQGNSA. Trimming accounts for 4 bases at V and 7 bases at J, while the number of junction bases matched to no gene is 9. From cysteine to phenylalanine, the CDR3 is 16 amino acids long. This entry keeps only the CDR3 DNA: 48 bases, framed from base 1.